A single TCR beta chain is shown here with its context. Antigen unknown. The stimulus was lysate of CMV-infected fibroblasts, around 10 ug/mL. Responding CD4+ T cells were sorted by upregulation of both CD40 ligand and CD69. Sequencing used immunoSEQ version 4 in survey mode. Profiled with immunoSEQ multiplex PCR; TCRdb holds only in-frame clones, not every one. The repertoire holds approximately 19,000 clones, with approximately 64% as singletons. The data derive from a study of persistence of HIV-infected CD4 T cells. Trimming took off 3 bases at V and 4 bases at J, with 13 bases between the two ends. Germline assignment: CDR1 SGDLS and CDR2 YYNGEE. CDR3 length equals 15 residues.

The J gene is TRBJ2-2, the V gene TRBV9, with D unclear. The TCR originated in an adult woman with HIV who was CMV-seropositive. Sequenced here: CD4+ T cells sorted from PBMCs after roughly 18-hour stimulation, sampled from a patient who received antiretroviral therapy. The CDR3 region is CASSDPPGRTGELFF. For the CDR3, the DNA is TGTGCCAGCAGCGATCCCCCGGGTCGCACCGGGGAGCTGTTTTTT.